This TCR beta chain was sequenced during a study of cytomegalovirus exposure and HLA in healthy donors. About the research overall: Early release data held about 85 million unique TCRs from HLA-typed donors.

Note on this clone: Its antigen is undetermined.

Points from the study as a whole: Earlier results showed most TCR beta V segments being productive about 90% or about 30% of the time. The authors considered a cluster of highly shared sequence variants likely to be a sequencing artifact.

The PCR ran on 60 Vbeta and 13 Jbeta primers. Using immunoSEQ multiplex PCR, the repertoire was profiled, and TCRdb retains in-frame clones only, with some absent. The sample includes 90,000 to 150,000 clones, around 79% seen only once; the top ten take around 1.5%. This CDR3 has 12 amino acids. Germline V lookup: CDR1 SGHAT, CDR2 FQNNGV. V was clipped by 8 bases and J by 3 bases; unmatched bases: 4. The chain uses TRBV11-2 and TRBJ2-7, with 7 bases identical to TRBD2. This receptor was obtained from a woman younger than 35 in good health and CMV-seronegative. Source material: PBMCs. The CDR3: CASGSGIYEQYF. In nucleotides, the CDR3 is TGTGCCAGCGGAAGCGGGATCTACGAGCAGTACTTC.